Included here is one T cell receptor (beta chain) sequence, with context. What this receptor recognizes is not known. It has no much larger one-base neighbor in the sample; base qualities were not kept. This sample is drawn from a study of PD-1 blockade in mismatch repair-deficient tumors (dated by TCRdb to 2015 to 2018). Regarding the study in general: The trial enrolled just over 85 consecutive patients with 12 mismatch repair-deficient cancer types between 2013 and 2016, all previously treated and progressing. Deep sequencing of TCR CDR3 regions was used to track tumor-associated T cell clones in peripheral blood of patients responding to PD-1 blockade. General conclusions and limits of the study: After pembrolizumab, tumor-resident clones, which were often undetectable in blood before treatment, expanded rapidly and then contracted, generally ahead of radiologic responses.

Libraries were made using the immunoSEQ multiplex PCR assay. The immuneACCESS repertoire file appears here via TCRdb, limited to in-frame rearrangements. These files lack a portion of the clones; in checked studies, under half of the deficit traces to unresolved V genes, and the cause of the others is not known. Across this sample there are 120,000 or so clones, with about 88% seen only once. 13% of the sample is held by the ten biggest clonotypes. For every enrolled patient, mismatch repair deficiency was confirmed by either polymerase chain reaction or immunohistochemistry. A few patients who responded to pembrolizumab therapy underwent TCR sequencing. Pembrolizumab PD-1 blockade was prospectively tested in advanced mismatch repair-deficient cancers, regardless of tissue of origin, in the phase II trial. Serial peripheral blood T cell samples were collected before and at multiple times after starting PD-1 blockade. Blood sampling times were expressed in weeks after the first pembrolizumab dose.

The sequence was collected from an adult with mismatch repair-deficient cancer. This sample comprised peripheral blood, obtained 44 weeks after starting pembrolizumab.

The CDR3 amino acid sequence is: CASSQGASGSSYEQYF. The DNA sequence follows: TGTGCCAGCAGCCAAGGGGCTAGCGGGAGCTCCTACGAGCAGTACTTC. The V and J genes are TRBV4-2 and TRBJ2-7; 10 central nucleotides agree with TRBD2. Counted from cysteine to phenylalanine, this CDR3 has 16 amino acids. Only the CDR3 DNA stays, 48 bases, in frame from base 1. According to the germline V gene, CDR1 reads LGHNA and CDR2 reads YNFKEQ. Clipping removes 1 base from V and 0 bases from J, with 3 as the unmatched junction base count.